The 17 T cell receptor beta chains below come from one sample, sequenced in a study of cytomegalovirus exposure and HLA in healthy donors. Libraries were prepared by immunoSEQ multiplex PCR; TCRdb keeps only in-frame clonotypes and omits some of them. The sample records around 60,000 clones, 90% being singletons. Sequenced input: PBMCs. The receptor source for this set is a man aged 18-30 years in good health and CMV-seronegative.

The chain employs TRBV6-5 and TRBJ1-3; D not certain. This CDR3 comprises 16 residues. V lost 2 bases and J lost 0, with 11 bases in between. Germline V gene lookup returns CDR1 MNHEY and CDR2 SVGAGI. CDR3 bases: TGTGCCAGCAGTTACGTGGGAGGAAACTCTGGAAACACCATATATTTT. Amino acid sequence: CASSYVGGNSGNTIYF.

Here the CDR3 reads CASSDGLAGGEQYF. CDR3 sequence (DNA): TGTGCCAGCAGTGATGGGCTAGCGGGCGGGGAGCAGTACTTC. The chain couples TRBV6-1 to TRBJ2-7; 8 nucleotides match TRBD2. Germline CDR1 reads MNHNS; CDR2 reads SASEGT. There are 14 residues in the CDR3. J lost 7 bases, V lost 3 bases, and 8 bases had no gene match.

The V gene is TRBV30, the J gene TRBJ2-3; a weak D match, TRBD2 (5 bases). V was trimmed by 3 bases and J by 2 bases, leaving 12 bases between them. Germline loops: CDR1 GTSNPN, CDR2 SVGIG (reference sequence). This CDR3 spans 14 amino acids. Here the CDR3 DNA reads TGTGCCTGGAGGGGGAAGCGGATCACAGATACGCAGTATTTT. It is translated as CAWRGKRITDTQYF.

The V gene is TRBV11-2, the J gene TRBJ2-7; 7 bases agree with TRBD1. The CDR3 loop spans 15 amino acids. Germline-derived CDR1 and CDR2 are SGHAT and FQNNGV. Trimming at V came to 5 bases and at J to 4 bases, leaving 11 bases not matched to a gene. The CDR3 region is CASSGRTGMIYEQYF. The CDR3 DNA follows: TGTGCCAGCAGCGGCCGGACAGGAATGATTTACGAGCAGTACTTC.

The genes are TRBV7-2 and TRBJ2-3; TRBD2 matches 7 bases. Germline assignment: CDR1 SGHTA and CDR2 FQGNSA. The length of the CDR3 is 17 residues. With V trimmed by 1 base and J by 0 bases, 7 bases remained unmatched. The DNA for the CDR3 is TGTGCCAGCAGCTTAGTGGGTCTAGCGGATAGCACAGATACGCAGTATTTT. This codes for CASSLVGLADSTDTQYF.

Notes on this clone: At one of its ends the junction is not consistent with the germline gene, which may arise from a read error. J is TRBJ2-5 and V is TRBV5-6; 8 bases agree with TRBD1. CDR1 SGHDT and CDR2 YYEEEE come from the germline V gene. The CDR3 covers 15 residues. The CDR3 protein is CASSLDRVRRETQYF. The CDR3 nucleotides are TGTGCCAGCAGTTTGGACAGGGTGAGGCGAGAGACCCAGTACTTC.

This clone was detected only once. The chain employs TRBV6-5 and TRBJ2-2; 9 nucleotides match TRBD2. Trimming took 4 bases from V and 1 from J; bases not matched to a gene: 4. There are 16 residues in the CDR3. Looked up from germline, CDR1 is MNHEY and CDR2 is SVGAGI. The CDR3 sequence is CASSSVLAGNTGELFF. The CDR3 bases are TGTGCCAGCAGTTCCGTACTAGCGGGGAACACCGGGGAGCTGTTTTTT.

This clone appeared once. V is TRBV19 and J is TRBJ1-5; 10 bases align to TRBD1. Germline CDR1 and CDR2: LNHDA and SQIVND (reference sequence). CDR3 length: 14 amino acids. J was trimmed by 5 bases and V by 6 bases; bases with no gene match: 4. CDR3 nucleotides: TGTGCCAGTAGCGGGGACAGGGGTTATCAGCCCCAGCATTTT. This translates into CASSGDRGYQPQHF.

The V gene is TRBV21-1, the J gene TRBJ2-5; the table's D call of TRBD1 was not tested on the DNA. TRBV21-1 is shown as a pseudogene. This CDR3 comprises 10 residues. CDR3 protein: CASLQETQYF. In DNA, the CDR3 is TGTGCCAGCCTCCAGGAGACCCAGTACTTC.

The CDR3, as DNA: TGCAGCGTTGCCAGCGGGAGGTACAATGAGCAGTTCTTC. It is translated as CSVASGRYNEQFF. The chain is built from TRBV29-1 and TRBJ2-1; TRBD2 matches 9 bases. Germline CDR1 reads SQVTM; CDR2 reads ANQGSEA. The length of the CDR3 is 13 residues. Germline trimming cut 4 bases from V and 4 bases from J; bases unmatched to any gene: 2.

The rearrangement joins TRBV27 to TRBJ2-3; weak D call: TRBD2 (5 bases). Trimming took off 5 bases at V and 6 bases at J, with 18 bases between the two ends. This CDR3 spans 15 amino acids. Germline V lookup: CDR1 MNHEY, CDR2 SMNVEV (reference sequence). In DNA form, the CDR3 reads TGTGCCAGCAGTCCATCGACCGGTTGGAGGGATACGCAGTATTTT. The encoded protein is CASSPSTGWRDTQYF.

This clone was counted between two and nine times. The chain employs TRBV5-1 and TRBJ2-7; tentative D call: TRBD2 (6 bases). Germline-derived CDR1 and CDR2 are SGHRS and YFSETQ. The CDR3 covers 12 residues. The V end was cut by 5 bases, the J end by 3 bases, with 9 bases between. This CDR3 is CASRSDYYEQYF. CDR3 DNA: TGCGCCAGCAGGTCGGACTACTACGAGCAGTACTTC.

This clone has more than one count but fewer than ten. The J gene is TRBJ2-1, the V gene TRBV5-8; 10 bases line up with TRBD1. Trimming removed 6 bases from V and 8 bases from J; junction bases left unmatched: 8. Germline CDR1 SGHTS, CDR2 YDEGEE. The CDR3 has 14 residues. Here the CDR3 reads CASTVGGQGDEQFF. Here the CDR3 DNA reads TGTGCCAGCACCGTGGGAGGACAGGGGGATGAGCAGTTCTTC.

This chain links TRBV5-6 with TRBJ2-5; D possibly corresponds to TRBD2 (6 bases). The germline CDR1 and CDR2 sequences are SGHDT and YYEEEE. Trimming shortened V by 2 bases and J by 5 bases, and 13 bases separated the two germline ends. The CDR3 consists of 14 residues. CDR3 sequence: CASSFRGRGETQYF. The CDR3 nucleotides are TGTGCCAGCAGCTTTCGAGGCCGGGGGGAGACCCAGTACTTC.

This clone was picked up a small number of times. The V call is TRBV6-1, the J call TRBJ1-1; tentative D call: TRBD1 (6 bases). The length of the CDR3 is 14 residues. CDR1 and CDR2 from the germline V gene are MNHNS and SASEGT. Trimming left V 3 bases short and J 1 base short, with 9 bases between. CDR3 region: CASSDQTGNTEAFF. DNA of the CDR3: TGTGCCAGCAGTGACCAGACAGGGAACACTGAAGCTTTCTTT.

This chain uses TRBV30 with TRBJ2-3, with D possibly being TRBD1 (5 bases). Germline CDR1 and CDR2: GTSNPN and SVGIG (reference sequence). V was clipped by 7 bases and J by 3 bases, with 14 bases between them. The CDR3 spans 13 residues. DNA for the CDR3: TGTGCCTTTAAGAGACAGAGTACAGATACGCAGTATTTT. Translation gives CAFKRQSTDTQYF.

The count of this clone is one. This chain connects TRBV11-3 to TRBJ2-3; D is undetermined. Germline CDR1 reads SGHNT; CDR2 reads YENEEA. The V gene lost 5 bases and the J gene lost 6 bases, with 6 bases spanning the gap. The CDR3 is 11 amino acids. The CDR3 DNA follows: TGTGCCAGCAGCCCCGGGGATACGCAGTATTTT. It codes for CASSPGDTQYF.